This T cell receptor (beta chain) appears in the sequencing data of a study of OX40 agonist ivuxolimab in advanced cancers. Looking at the study overall: Treatment of patients was with ivuxolimab, an agonistic anti-OX40 (CD134) antibody. Enrolled patients in dose escalation had cancers that were hepatocellular carcinoma, melanoma, renal cell or head and neck cancer. A male proportion of about 86% was recorded, with mean age approximately 60 years and range 23 to 79.

The CDR3 is 13 residues long. Germline lookup yields CDR1 SGHVS and CDR2 FQNEAQ. Germline trimming cut 0 bases from V and 6 bases from J; bases unmatched to any gene: 2. This clone was picked up a small number of times. Libraries were prepared by immunoSEQ multiplex PCR; TCRdb keeps only in-frame clonotypes and omits some of them. The table lists tens of thousands of clones, 88% of them singletons, with roughly 12% in the top ten. The receptor's source is an adult with an advanced solid tumor such as melanoma, head and neck, liver or kidney cancer. This sample comprised CD4+ or CD8+ T cells sorted from blood, obtained in a trial of the OX40 agonist ivuxolimab. V and J are TRBV7-8 and TRBJ2-7, with TRBD2 matching 7 bases. The CDR3 DNA sequence: TGTGCCAGCAGCTTAGCTAGCGGGCTCGAGCAGTACTTC. This gives the protein CASSLASGLEQYF.